Following are 6 T cell receptor beta chains from one sample sequenced in a study of OX40 agonist ivuxolimab in advanced cancers. Generated by immunoSEQ multiplex PCR, the TCRdb table keeps only in-frame clones and is missing some. The sample contains about 18,000 clones, 80% to 85% of which appear only once. The sequenced sample was CD4+ or CD8+ T cells sorted from blood, obtained in a trial of the OX40 agonist ivuxolimab. These receptors originate from an adult with an advanced solid tumor such as melanoma, head and neck, liver or kidney cancer.

V gene TRBV7-2 combines with J gene TRBJ2-5; D ambiguous. The CDR3 contains 14 residues. CDR1 and CDR2 from the germline V gene are SGHTA and FQGNSA. V was trimmed by 1 base and J by 4 bases, leaving 10 bases between them. CDR3 bases: TGTGCCAGCAGCTTAGAGGGTTTGCGAGAGACCCAGTACTTC. This translates into CASSLEGLRETQYF. Looking up the rest from reference TRBV7-2 and TRBJ2-5 gives the full variable domain: GAGVSQSPSNKVTEKGKDVELRCDPISGHTALYWYRQSLGQGLEFLIYFQGNSAPDKSGLPSDRFSAERTGGSVSTLTIQRTQQEDSAVYLCASSLEGLRETQYFGPGTRLLVL.

The chain has TRBV11-2 and TRBJ1-6; D gene ambiguous. Trimming left V 6 bases short and J 14 bases short, with 14 bases between. The germline CDR1 and CDR2 sequences are SGHAT and FQNNGV. This CDR3 contains 12 residues. Here the CDR3 DNA reads TGTGCCAGCAGGTCCCCTGCTGAGTCCCTCCACTTT. Its protein product is CASRSPAESLHF.

The rearrangement links TRBV11-2 to TRBJ1-2, with D uncertain. The germline V gene encodes CDR1 SGHAT and CDR2 FQNNGV. Trimming cost V 4 bases and J 5 bases, with 11 bases left between them. This CDR3 is built from 13 residues. For the CDR3, the DNA is TGTGCCAGCAGCTACGACGGTGGGTATGGCTACACCTTC. This sequence encodes CASSYDGGYGYTF.

This chain connects TRBV11-2 to TRBJ2-7; possible D gene TRBD1, 6 bases. From germline, CDR1 is SGHAT and CDR2 FQNNGV. With 2 bases removed from V and 2 bases from J, the gap between germline ends came to 10 bases. There are 14 residues in the CDR3. The CDR3 loop reads CASSLSRGPYEQYF. The CDR3 DNA sequence: TGTGCCAGCAGCTTAAGCAGGGGCCCCTACGAGCAGTACTTC.

The V gene is TRBV28, the J gene TRBJ1-1; the match to TRBD1 covers 7 bases. The germline CDR1 and CDR2 sequences are MDHEN and SYDVKM. This CDR3 has 12 residues. V lost 10 bases and J lost 4; bases outside the gene matches: 6. CDR3 region: CAISPGGTEAFF. CDR3 DNA: TGTGCCATTTCCCCAGGGGGCACTGAAGCTTTCTTT.

The chain recombines TRBV7-8 with TRBJ2-1; D gene unclear. This CDR3 region has 17 residues. Trimming pared 1 base from V and 5 bases from J, leaving 18 bases between. The germline V gene has CDR1 SGHVS and CDR2 FQNEAQ. This CDR3 is CASSLVVVEVVDNEQFF. The CDR3 nucleotides read TGTGCCAGCAGCTTAGTAGTGGTAGAGGTAGTGGACAATGAGCAGTTCTTC.